The 10 T cell receptor beta chains below all came from one sample that was sequenced in a study of blood T cells in healthy people across ages. For the second PCR, which ran for about 6 to 12 cycles, a sample-barcoded 5' primer and a J-beta primer mix were used. MiXCR, run by TCRdb on the 5' RACE reads, gives a single entry per CDR3 protein. The sample holds more than 900,000 distinct CDR3 sequences; almost 25% are singletons and the top ten take around 0.75%. The data also belong to a second study, concerning T cells of mothers and their children.

The sequenced material came from blood. The receptors were gathered from a girl aged 2 to 9 in good health.

At least ten counts were recorded for this clonotype. The V and J genes are TRBV29-1 and TRBJ2-7; 7 bases are a match to TRBD1. The germline V gene has CDR1 SQVTM and CDR2 ANQGSEA. This CDR3 spans 11 amino acids. V trimming: 6 bases; J trimming: 5 bases; junction bases outside the gene matches: 4. CDR3 sequence reads: CSVARGNEQYF. CDR3 nucleotides: TGCAGCGTCGCCAGGGGGAACGAGCAGTACTTC.

This clonotype was seen only a few times. This chain uses TRBV7-2 with TRBJ2-3, with 9 bases that match TRBD1. V shed 4 bases, J shed 2 bases, and the junction held 7 bases outside the gene matches. The CDR3 runs to 16 residues. Germline CDR1 SGHTA, CDR2 FQGNSA. The CDR3 nucleotides read TGTGCCAGCAGCTCTGGACAGGGGTCATTCACAGATACGCAGTATTTT. Protein: CASSSGQGSFTDTQYF. Variable domain in full (rest from reference TRBV7-2 and TRBJ2-3): GAGVSQSPSNKVTEKGKDVELRCDPISGHTALYWYRQSLGQGLEFLIYFQGNSAPDKSGLPSDRFSAERTGGSVSTLTIQRTQQEDSAVYLCASSSGQGSFTDTQYFGPGTRLTVL.

This chain uses TRBV7-3 with TRBJ2-3; D is undetermined. The CDR3 has 14 residues. From germline, CDR1 is SGHTA and CDR2 FQGTGA. The V gene lost 3 bases and the J gene lost 4 bases, with 11 bases spanning the gap. CDR3: CASSFLGDSDTQYF. Here the CDR3 DNA reads TGTGCCAGCAGCTTTTTAGGTGACTCAGATACGCAGTATTTT.

J is TRBJ1-2 and V is TRBV9; perhaps TRBD1 as D (5 bases). The V end lost 2 bases, the J end lost 6 bases, and 11 bases lay between the germline ends. In germline, CDR1 is SGDLS, CDR2 YYNGEE. The CDR3 is made up of 13 amino acids. The CDR3 region has the DNA TGTGCCAGCAGCGTTCTTCAGGGCAATGGCTACACCTTC. It is translated as CASSVLQGNGYTF.

This clonotype occurred a few times. The chain combines TRBV15 with TRBJ2-5; 9 positions match TRBD1. Gene TRBJ2-7 matches the end of the DNA better, so the J call may be wrong. This CDR3 has 15 residues. In germline, CDR1 is LNHNV, CDR2 YYDKDF (reference sequence). CDR3 loop: CATSRVRTGVSEQYF. CDR3 coding DNA: TGTGCCACCAGCAGAGTACGGACAGGGGTTTCCGAGCAGTACTTC.

The chain carries TRBV27 and TRBJ1-4; 9 bases are a match to TRBD1. The germline CDR1 and CDR2 sequences are MNHEY and SMNVEV (reference sequence). J gave up 10 bases and V 9 bases, and 9 bases lay outside the gene matches. The CDR3 runs 13 residues. The CDR3 reads CASLPGQGGKLFF. CDR3 sequence (DNA): TGTGCCAGTCTCCCGGGACAGGGCGGAAAACTGTTTTTT. Looking up the rest from reference TRBV27 and TRBJ1-4 gives the full variable domain: EAQVTQNPRYLITVTGKKLTVTCSQNMNHEYMSWYRQDPGLGLRQIYYSMNVEVTDKGDVPEGYKVSRKEKRNFPLILESPSPNQTSLYFCASLPGQGGKLFFGSGTQLSVL.

This clonotype was detected only a few times. V gene TRBV20-1 combines with J gene TRBJ2-1, with 10 bases matching TRBD2. There are 14 residues in the CDR3. The junction had 5 bases not matched to a gene; V was cut back by 6 bases and J by 3 bases. Germline CDR1 is DFQATT and CDR2 is SNEGSKA (reference sequence). CDR3 in amino acids: CSAASGSIYNEQFF. The CDR3 bases are TGCAGTGCGGCTAGCGGGAGTATCTACAATGAGCAGTTCTTC.

This clonotype was seen a handful of times. The rearrangement uses TRBV6-2 or TRBV6-3 and TRBJ2-1; 8 positions agree with TRBD2. This CDR3 is built from 16 residues. V was pared by 4 bases and J by 8 bases, with 13 bases of the junction left unmatched. Germline V CDR1 and CDR2: MNHEY, SVGEGT. CDR3 in DNA: TGTGCCAGCAGTTTTTCAGTCGCGGGAGGTTCATATGAGCAGTTCTTC. This translates into CASSFSVAGGSYEQFF.

This chain links TRBV4-2 with TRBJ1-2, with unresolved D. The V gene lost 1 base and the J gene lost 3 bases, with 6 bases spanning the gap. The CDR3 covers 13 residues. CDR1 is LGHNA, CDR2 YNFKEQ, per germline. The CDR3 region has the DNA TGTGCCAGCAGCCAAGCCACAGACTATGGCTACACCTTC. Amino acid sequence: CASSQATDYGYTF.

This clonotype turned up a few times. This rearrangement joins TRBV14 to TRBJ2-3, with D possibly matching TRBD1 (5 bases). Germline V gives CDR1 SGHDN, CDR2 FVKESK. V gave up 0 bases and J gave up 3 bases, with 10 bases separating them. The CDR3 sequence is 15 residues long. In nucleotides, the CDR3 is TGTGCCAGCAGCCAAGAAGGGGTTTGGACAGATACGCAGTATTTT. Translating gives CASSQEGVWTDTQYF.